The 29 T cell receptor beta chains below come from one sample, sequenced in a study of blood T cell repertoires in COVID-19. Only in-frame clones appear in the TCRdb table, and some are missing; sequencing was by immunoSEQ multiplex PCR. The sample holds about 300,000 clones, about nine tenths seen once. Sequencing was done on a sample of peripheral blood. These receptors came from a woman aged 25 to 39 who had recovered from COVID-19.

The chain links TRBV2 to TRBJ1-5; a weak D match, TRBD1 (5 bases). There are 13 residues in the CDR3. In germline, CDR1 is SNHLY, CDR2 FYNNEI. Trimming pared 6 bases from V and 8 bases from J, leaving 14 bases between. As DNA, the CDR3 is TGTGCCAGCAGGACAGCCACCCGTGAGCCCCAGCATTTT. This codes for CASRTATREPQHF.

CDR3 region: CASSHDRDGNEQYF. CDR3 nucleotide sequence: TGTGCCAGCAGTCATGACAGGGATGGCAACGAGCAGTACTTC. This chain joins TRBV6-5 and TRBJ2-7; 7 nucleotides line up with TRBD1. The ends lost 5 bases at V and 5 bases at J; junction bases unmatched: 9. CDR1 MNHEY and CDR2 SVGAGI come from the germline V gene. This CDR3 has 14 amino acids.

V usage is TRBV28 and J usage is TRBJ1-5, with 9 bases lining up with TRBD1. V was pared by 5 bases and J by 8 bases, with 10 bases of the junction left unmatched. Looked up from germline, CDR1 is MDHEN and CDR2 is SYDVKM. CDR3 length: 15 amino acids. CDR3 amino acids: CASSPTGGSSKPQHF. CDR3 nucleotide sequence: TGTGCCAGCAGTCCGACAGGGGGGTCGAGTAAGCCCCAGCATTTT.

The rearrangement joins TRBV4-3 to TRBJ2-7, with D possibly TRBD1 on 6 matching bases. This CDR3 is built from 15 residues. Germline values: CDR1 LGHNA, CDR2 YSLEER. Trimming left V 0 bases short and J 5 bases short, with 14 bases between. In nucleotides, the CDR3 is TGCGCCAGCAGCCAAGACCAGGGGATCGCAAACGAGCAGTACTTC. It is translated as CASSQDQGIANEQYF.

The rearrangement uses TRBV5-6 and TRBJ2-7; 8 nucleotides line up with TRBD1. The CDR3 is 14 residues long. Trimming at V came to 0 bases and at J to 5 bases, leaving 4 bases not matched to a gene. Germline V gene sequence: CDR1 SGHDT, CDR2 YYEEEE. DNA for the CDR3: TGTGCCAGCAGCTTGGACAGGGGGATCAACGAGCAGTACTTC. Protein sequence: CASSLDRGINEQYF.

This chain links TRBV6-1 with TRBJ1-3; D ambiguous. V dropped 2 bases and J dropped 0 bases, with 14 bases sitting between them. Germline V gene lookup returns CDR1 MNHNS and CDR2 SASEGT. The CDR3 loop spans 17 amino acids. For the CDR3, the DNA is TGTGCCAGCAGTGAAATTGTTAGTCTAAACTCTGGAAACACCATATATTTT. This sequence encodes CASSEIVSLNSGNTIYF.

CDR3 protein: CASRLQGSEAFF. The DNA of the CDR3 is TGTGCCAGCAGGCTACAGGGCTCTGAAGCTTTCTTT. The rearrangement joins TRBV12-3 or TRBV12-4 to TRBJ1-1; perhaps TRBD1 as D (6 bases). The CDR3 runs 12 residues. V lost 6 bases, J lost 6 bases, and 11 bases lay in between.

The CDR3 region has the DNA TGTGCCAGCAGCAGAGACAGGGGGGACTATGGCTACACCTTC. Protein product: CASSRDRGDYGYTF. The chain employs TRBV2 and TRBJ1-2, with 9 bases fitting TRBD1. Germline values: CDR1 SNHLY, CDR2 FYNNEI. The length of the CDR3 is 14 residues. V gave up 6 bases and J gave up 3 bases; unmatched junction bases: 5.

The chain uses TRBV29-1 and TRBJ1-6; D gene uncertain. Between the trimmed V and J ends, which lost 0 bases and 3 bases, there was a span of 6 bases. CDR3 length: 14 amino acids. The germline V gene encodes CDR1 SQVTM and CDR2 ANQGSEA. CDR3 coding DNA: TGCAGCGTTGAAGATTCGGGCTATAATTCACCCCTCCACTTT. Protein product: CSVEDSGYNSPLHF.

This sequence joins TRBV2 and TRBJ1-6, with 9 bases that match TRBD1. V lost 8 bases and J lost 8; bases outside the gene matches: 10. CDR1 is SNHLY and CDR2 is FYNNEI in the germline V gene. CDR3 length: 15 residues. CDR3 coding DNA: TGTGCCAGCGTTGAACAGGGGGCGTTGGATTCACCCCTCCACTTT. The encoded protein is CASVEQGALDSPLHF.

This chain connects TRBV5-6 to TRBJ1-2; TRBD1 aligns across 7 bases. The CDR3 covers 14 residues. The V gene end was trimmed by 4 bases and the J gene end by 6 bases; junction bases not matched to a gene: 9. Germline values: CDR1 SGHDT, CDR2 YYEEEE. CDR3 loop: CASSLRQGYNGYTF. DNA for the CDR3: TGTGCCAGCAGCCTCAGACAGGGATATAATGGCTACACCTTC.

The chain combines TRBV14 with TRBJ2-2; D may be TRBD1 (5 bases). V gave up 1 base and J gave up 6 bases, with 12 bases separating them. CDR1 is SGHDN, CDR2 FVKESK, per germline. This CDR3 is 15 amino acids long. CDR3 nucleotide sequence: TGTGCCAGCAGCCAAGTTGTAGGGGATGCCGGGGAGCTGTTTTTT. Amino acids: CASSQVVGDAGELFF.

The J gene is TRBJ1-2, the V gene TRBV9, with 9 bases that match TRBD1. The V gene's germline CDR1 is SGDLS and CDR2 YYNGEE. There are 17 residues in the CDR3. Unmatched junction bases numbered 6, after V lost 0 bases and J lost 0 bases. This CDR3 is CASSVVPGTGSNYGYTF. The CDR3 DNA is TGTGCCAGCAGCGTAGTCCCCGGGACAGGGTCTAACTATGGCTACACCTTC.

CDR3 sequence reads: CASSTHLMAGTQYF. CDR3 in DNA: TGTGCCAGTAGTACCCACTTGATGGCGGGTACGCAGTATTTT. The gene calls are TRBV19 and TRBJ2-3; tentative D call: TRBD2 (5 bases). V lost 4 bases to trimming and J lost 8 bases, with 16 bases between them. The CDR3 runs 14 residues. The germline V gene encodes CDR1 LNHDA and CDR2 SQIVND (reference sequence).

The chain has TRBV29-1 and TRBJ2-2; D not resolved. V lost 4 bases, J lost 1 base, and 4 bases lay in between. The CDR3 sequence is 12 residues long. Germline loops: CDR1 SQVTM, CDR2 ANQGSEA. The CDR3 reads CSVVLNTGELFF. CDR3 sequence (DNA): TGCAGCGTTGTTCTGAACACCGGGGAGCTGTTTTTT.

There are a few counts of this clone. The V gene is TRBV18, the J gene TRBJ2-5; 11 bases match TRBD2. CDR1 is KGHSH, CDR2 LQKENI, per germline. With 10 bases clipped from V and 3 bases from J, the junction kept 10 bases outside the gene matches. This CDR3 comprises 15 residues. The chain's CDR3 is CATAIAGGMEETQYF. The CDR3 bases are TGTGCCACCGCAATAGCGGGGGGGATGGAAGAGACCCAGTACTTC.

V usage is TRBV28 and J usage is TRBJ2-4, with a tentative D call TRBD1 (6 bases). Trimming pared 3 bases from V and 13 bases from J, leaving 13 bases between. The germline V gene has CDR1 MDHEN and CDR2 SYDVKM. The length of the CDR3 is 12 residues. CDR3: CASSFSGQGQYF. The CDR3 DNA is TGTGCCAGCAGTTTTTCGGGGCAGGGGCAGTACTTC. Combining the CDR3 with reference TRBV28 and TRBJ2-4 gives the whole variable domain DVKVTQSSRYLVKRTGEKVFLECVQDMDHENMFWYRQDPGLGLRLIYFSYDVKMKEKGDIPEGYSVSREKKERFSLILESASTNQTSMYLCASSFSGQGQYFGAGTRLSVL.

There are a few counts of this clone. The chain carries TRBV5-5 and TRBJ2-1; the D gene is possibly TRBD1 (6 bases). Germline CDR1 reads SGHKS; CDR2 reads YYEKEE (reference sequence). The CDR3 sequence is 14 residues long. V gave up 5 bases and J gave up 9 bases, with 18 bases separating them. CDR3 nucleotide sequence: TGTGCCAGCAGGGGGTTGAGCAGGGGTGTTGAGCAGTTCTTC. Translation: CASRGLSRGVEQFF.

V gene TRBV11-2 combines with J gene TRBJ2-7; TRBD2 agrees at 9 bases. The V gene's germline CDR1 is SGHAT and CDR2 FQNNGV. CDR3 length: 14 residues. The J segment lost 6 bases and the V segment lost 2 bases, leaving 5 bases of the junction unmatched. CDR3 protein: CASSLQRGVGEQYF. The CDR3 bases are TGTGCCAGCAGCTTACAGCGGGGGGTCGGCGAGCAGTACTTC.

CDR3 in DNA: TGTGCCAGCAAACCTAGCGGGGGACCCTACAATGAGCAGTTCTTC. Translated: CASKPSGGPYNEQFF. The V call is TRBV27, the J call TRBJ2-1, with 10 positions matching TRBD2. Germline values: CDR1 MNHEY, CDR2 SMNVEV (reference sequence). J gave up 2 bases and V 7 bases, and 5 bases lay outside the gene matches. This CDR3 is built from 15 residues.

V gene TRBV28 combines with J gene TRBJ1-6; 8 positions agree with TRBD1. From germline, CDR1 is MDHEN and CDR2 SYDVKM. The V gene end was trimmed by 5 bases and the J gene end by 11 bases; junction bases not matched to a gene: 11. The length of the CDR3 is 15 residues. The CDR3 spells CASSPQGALIPPLHF. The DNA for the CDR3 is TGTGCCAGCAGTCCTCAGGGGGCTCTTATTCCACCCCTCCACTTT.

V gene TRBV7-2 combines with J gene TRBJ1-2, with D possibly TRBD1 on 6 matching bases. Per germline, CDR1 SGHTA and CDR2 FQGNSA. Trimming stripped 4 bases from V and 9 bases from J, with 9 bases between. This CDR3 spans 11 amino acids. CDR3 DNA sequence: TGTGCCAGCAGCTCTGACAGGCGCTACACCTTC. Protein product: CASSSDRRYTF.

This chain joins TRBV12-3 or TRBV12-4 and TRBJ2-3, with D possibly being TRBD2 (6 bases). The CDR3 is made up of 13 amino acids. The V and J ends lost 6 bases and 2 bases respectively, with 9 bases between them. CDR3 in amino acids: CASRRGVTDTQYF. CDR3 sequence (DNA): TGTGCCAGCAGGCGCGGGGTCACAGATACGCAGTATTTT.

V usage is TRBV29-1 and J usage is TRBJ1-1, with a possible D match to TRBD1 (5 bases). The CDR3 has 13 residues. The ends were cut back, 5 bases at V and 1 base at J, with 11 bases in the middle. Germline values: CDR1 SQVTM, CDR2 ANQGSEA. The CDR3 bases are TGCAGCGTTAGGCGGCAGGGGAACACTGAAGCTTTCTTT. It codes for CSVRRQGNTEAFF.

CDR3 residues: CASSRRQGSSPLHF. The CDR3 DNA is TGTGCCAGCAGCCGTAGACAGGGTAGCTCACCCCTCCACTTT. The rearrangement uses TRBV5-6 and TRBJ1-6; 7 nucleotides align to TRBD1. The V gene's germline CDR1 is SGHDT and CDR2 YYEEEE. This CDR3 contains 14 residues. J was trimmed by 10 bases and V by 4 bases; bases with no gene match: 8.

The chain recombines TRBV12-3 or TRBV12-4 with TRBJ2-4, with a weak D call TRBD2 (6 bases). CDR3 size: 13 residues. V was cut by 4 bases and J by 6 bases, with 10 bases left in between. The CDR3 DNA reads TGTGCCAGCAGTTCGGGGGACGCAAACATTCAGTACTTC. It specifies CASSSGDANIQYF.

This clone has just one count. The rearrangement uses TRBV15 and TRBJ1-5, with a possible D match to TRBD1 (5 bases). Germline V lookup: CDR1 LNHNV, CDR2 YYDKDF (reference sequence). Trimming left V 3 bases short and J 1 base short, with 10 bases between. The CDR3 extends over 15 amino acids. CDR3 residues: CATSRGGGSNQPQHF. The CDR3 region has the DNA TGTGCCACCAGCAGGGGCGGGGGGAGCAATCAGCCCCAGCATTTT.

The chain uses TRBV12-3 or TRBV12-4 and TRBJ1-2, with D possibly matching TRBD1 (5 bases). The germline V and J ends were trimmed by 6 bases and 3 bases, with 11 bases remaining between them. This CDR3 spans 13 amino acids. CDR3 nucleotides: TGTGCCAGCAGCTGGGGGGGAGACTATGGCTACACCTTC. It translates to CASSWGGDYGYTF.

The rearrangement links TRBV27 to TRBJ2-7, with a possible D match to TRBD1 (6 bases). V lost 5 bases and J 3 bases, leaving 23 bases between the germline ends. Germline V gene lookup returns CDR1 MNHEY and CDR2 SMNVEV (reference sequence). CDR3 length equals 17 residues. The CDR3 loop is CASSGLRDTGQVYEQYF. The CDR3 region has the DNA TGTGCCAGCAGTGGCCTCCGGGACACAGGACAAGTCTACGAGCAGTACTTC.